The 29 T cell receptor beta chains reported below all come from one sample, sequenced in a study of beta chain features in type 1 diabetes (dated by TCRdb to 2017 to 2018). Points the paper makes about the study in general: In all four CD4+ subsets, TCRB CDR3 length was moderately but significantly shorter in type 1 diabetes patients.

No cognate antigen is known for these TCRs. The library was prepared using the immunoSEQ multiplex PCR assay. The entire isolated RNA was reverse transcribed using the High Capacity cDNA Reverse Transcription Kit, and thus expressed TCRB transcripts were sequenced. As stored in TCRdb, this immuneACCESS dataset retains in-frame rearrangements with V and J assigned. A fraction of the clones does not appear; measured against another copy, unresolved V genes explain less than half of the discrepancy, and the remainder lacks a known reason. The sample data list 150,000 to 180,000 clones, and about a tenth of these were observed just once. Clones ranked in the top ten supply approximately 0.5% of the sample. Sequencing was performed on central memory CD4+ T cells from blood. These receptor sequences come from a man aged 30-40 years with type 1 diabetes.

In DNA form, the CDR3 reads TGTGCCAGCTCACCACTTAACAGGGCCGGAGGGGGCTTGGGGAACGAGCAGTACTTC. Residues: CASSPLNRAGGGLGNEQYF. The rearrangement links TRBV18 to TRBJ2-7; D perhaps matches TRBD1 (7 bases). Trimming left V 1 base short and J 5 bases short, with 27 bases between. The germline CDR1 and CDR2 sequences are KGHSH and LQKENI. This CDR3 has 19 amino acids.

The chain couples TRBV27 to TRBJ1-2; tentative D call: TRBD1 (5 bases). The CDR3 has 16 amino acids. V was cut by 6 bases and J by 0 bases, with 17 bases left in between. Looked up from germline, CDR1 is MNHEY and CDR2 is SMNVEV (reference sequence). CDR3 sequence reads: CASRRKVGASNYGYTF. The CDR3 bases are TGTGCCAGCAGGCGGAAGGTTGGGGCCTCTAACTATGGCTACACCTTC.

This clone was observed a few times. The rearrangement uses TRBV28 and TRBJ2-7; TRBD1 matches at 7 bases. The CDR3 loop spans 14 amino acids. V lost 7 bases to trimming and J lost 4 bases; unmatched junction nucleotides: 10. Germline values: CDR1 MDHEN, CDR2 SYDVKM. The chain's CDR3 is CASIEPGQRYEQYF. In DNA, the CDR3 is TGTGCCAGCATCGAGCCGGGACAGAGGTACGAGCAGTACTTC.

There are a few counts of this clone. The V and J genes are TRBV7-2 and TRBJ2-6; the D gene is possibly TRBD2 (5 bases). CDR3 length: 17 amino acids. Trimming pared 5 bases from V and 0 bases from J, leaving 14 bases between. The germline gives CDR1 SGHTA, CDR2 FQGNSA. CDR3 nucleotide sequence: TGTGCCAGCAGCGTGGAGGAAGCGGCCTCTGGGGCCAACGTCCTGACTTTC. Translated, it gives CASSVEEAASGANVLTF.

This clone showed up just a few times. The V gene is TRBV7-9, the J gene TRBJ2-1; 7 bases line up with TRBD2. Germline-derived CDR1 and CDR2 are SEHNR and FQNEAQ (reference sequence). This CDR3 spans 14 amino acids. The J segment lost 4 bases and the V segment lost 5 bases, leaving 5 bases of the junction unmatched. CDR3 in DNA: TGTGCCAGCAGCGGTAGCGGGCCGTACAATGAGCAGTTCTTC. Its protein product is CASSGSGPYNEQFF.

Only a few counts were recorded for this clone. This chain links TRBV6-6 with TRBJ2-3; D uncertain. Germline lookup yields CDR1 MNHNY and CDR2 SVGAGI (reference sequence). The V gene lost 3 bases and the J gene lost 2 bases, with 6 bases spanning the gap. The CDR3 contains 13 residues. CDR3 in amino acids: CASSYFVTDTQYF. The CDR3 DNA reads TGTGCCAGCAGTTATTTCGTCACAGATACGCAGTATTTT.

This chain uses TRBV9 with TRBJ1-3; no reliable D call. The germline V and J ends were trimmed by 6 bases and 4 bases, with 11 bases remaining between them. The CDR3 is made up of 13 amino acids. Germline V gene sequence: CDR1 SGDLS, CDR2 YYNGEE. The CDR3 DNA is TGTGCCAGCAAAGTGGAGTCCGGAAACACCATATATTTT. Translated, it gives CASKVESGNTIYF. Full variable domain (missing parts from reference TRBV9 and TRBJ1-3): DSGVTQTPKHLITATGQRVTLRCSPRSGDLSVYWYQQSLDQGLQFLIQYYNGEERAKGNILERFSAQQFPDLHSELNLSSLELGDSALYFCASKVESGNTIYFGEGSWLTVV.

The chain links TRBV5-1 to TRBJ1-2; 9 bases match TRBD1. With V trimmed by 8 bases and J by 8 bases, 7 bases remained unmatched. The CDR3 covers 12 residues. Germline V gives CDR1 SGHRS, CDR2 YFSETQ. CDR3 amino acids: CASGTGSWGYTF. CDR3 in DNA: TGCGCCAGTGGGACAGGGAGTTGGGGCTACACCTTC.

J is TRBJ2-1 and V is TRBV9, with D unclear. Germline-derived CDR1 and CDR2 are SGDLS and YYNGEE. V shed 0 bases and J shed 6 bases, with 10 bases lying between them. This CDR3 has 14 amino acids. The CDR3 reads CASSVGYAINEQFF. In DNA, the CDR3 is TGTGCCAGCAGCGTAGGTTACGCGATCAATGAGCAGTTCTTC.

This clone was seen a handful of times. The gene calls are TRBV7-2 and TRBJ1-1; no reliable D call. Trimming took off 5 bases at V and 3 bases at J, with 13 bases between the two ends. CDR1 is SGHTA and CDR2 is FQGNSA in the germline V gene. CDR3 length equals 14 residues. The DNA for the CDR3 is TGTGCCAGCAGCCCGGTGGAGGGCTACACTGAAGCTTTCTTT. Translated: CASSPVEGYTEAFF.

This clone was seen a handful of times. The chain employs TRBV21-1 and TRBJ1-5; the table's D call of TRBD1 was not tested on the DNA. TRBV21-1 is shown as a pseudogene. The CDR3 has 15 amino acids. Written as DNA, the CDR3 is TGTGCCAGCGAGCACACAGGCTTGGGCAATCAGCCCCAGCATTTT. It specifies CASEHTGLGNQPQHF.

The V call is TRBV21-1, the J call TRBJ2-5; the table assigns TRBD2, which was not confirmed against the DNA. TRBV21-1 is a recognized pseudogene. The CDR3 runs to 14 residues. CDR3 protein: CAGAGTSGNPEQYF. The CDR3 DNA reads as TGTGCCGGAGCCGGGACTAGCGGGAATCCGGAGCAGTACTTC.

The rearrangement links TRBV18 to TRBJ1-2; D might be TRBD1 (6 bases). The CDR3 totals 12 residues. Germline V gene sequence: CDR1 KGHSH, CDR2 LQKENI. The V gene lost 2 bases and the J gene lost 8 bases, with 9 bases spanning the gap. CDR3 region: CASSPNREGYTF. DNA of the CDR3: TGTGCCAGCTCACCAAACAGGGAAGGCTACACCTTC.

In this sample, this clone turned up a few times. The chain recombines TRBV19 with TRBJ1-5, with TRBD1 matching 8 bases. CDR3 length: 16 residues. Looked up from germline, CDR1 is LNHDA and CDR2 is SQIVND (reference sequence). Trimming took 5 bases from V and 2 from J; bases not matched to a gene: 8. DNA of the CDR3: TGTGCCAGTAGTTTCCGACAGGGGAGAGGCAATCAGCCCCAGCATTTT. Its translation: CASSFRQGRGNQPQHF.

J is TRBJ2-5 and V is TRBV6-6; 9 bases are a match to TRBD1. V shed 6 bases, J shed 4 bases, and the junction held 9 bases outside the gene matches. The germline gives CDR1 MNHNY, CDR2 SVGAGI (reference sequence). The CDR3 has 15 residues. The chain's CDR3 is CASSQATGGGETQYF. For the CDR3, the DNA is TGTGCCAGCAGCCAGGCGACAGGGGGGGGAGAGACCCAGTACTTC.

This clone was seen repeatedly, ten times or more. CDR3 residues: CASRELAGGPGELFF. The DNA of the CDR3 is TGTGCCAGCAGAGAACTAGCGGGAGGGCCCGGGGAGCTGTTTTTT. V gene TRBV6-4 combines with J gene TRBJ2-2; 13 nucleotides agree with TRBD2. Germline V gene lookup returns CDR1 MRHNA and CDR2 SNTAGT. With V trimmed by 6 bases and J by 6 bases, 4 bases remained unmatched. This CDR3 region has 15 residues.

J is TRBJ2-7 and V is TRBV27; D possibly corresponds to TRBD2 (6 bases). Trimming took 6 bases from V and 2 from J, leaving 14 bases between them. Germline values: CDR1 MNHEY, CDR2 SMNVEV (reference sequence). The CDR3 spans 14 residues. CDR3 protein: CASSYNWGAYEQYF. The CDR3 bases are TGTGCCAGCAGCTATAACTGGGGGGCCTACGAGCAGTACTTC.

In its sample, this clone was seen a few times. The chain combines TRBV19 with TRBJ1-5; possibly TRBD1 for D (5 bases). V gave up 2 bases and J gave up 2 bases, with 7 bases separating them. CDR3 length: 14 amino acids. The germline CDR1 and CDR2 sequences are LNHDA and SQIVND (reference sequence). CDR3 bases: TGTGCCAGTAGTATAATGACAGGCAATCAGCCCCAGCATTTT. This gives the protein CASSIMTGNQPQHF.

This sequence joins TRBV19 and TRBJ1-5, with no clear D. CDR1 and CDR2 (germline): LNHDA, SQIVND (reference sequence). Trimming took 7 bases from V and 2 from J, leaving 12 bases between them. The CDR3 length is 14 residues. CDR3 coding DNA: TGTGCCAGTATAGGCAGCGCAGGCAATCAGCCCCAGCATTTT. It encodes CASIGSAGNQPQHF.

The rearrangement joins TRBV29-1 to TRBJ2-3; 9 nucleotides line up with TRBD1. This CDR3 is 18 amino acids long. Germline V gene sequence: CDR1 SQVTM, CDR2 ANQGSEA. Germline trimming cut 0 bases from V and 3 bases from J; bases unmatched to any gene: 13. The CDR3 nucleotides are TGCAGCGTTGAAGATTCGAAGATGGATGGGACAGGGACAGATACGCAGTATTTT. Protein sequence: CSVEDSKMDGTGTDTQYF.

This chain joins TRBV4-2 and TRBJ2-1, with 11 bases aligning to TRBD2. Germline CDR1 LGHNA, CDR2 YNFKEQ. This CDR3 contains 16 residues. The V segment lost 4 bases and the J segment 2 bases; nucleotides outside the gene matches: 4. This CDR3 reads CASSPGLADTYNEQFF. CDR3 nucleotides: TGTGCCAGCAGCCCGGGACTAGCGGACACCTACAATGAGCAGTTCTTC.

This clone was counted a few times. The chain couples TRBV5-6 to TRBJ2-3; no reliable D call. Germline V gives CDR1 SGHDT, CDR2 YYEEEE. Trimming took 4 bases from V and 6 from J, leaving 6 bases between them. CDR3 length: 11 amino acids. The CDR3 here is CASSTRDTQYF. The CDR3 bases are TGTGCCAGCAGCACTCGGGATACGCAGTATTTT. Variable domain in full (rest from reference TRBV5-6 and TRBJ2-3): DAGVTQSPTHLIKTRGQQVTLRCSPKSGHDTVSWYQQALGQGPQFIFQYYEEEERQRGNFPDRFSGHQFPNYSSELNVNALLLGDSALYLCASSTRDTQYFGPGTRLTVL.

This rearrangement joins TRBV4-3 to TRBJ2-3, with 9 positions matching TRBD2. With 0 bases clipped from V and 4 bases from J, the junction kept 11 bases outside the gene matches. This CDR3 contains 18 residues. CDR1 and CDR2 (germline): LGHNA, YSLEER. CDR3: CASSQDFVGAGGADTQYF. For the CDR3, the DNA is TGCGCCAGCAGCCAAGATTTCGTCGGGGCGGGAGGGGCAGATACGCAGTATTTT.

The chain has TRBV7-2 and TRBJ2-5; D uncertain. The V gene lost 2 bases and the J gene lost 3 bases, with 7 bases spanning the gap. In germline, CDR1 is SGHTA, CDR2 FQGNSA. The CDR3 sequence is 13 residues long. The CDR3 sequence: CASSLSEEETQYF. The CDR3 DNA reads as TGTGCCAGCAGCTTAAGCGAAGAAGAGACCCAGTACTTC. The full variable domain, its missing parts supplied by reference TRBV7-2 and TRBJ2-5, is GAGVSQSPSNKVTEKGKDVELRCDPISGHTALYWYRQSLGQGLEFLIYFQGNSAPDKSGLPSDRFSAERTGGSVSTLTIQRTQQEDSAVYLCASSLSEEETQYFGPGTRLLVL.

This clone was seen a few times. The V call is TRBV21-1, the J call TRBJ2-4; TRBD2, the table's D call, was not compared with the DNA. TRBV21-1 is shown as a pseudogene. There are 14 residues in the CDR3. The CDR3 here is CASRPTSGPNIQYF. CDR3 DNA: TGTGCCAGCAGACCAACTAGCGGGCCAAACATTCAGTACTTC.

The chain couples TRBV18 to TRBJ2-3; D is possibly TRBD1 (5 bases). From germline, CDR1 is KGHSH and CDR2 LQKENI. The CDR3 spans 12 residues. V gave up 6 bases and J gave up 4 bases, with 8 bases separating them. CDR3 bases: TGTGCCAGCTCGCCCAGGGCAGATACGCAGTATTTT. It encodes CASSPRADTQYF.

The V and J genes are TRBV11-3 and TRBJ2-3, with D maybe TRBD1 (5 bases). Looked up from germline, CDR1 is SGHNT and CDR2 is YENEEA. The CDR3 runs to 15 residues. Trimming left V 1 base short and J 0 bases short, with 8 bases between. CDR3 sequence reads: CASSLGQGSTDTQYF. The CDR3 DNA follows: TGTGCCAGCAGCTTAGGGCAGGGTAGCACAGATACGCAGTATTTT.

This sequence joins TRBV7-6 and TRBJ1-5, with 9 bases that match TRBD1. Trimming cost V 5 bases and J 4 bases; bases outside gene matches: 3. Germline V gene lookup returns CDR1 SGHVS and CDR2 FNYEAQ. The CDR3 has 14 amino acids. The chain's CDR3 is CASSRGTGNQPQHF. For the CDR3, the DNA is TGTGCCAGCAGCCGCGGGACAGGGAATCAGCCCCAGCATTTT.

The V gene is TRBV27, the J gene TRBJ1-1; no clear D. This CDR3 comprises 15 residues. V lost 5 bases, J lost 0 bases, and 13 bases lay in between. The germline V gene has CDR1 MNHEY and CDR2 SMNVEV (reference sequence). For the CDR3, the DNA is TGTGCCAGCAGTAGGAGAGGGCGAATGAACACTGAAGCTTTCTTT. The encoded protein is CASSRRGRMNTEAFF.